A single sample is the source of the 27 T cell receptor beta chains below, sequenced in a study of blood T cell repertoires in COVID-19. Clones were read by immunoSEQ multiplex PCR, and TCRdb kept only the in-frame ones, dropping some. The data show approximately 46,000 clones, 75% to 90% seen once. Source material: peripheral blood. The receptors derive from a human donor in a cohort sampled during active COVID-19.

The chain joins TRBV7-2 to TRBJ1-1, with 8 bases aligning to TRBD1. With V trimmed by 5 bases and J by 2 bases, 4 bases remained unmatched. Germline V gene lookup returns CDR1 SGHTA and CDR2 FQGNSA. The CDR3 is made up of 14 amino acids. The CDR3 reads CASSPQGANTEAFF. The CDR3, as DNA: TGTGCCAGCAGCCCGCAGGGGGCCAACACTGAAGCTTTCTTT.

The V call is TRBV10-3, the J call TRBJ1-2; 9 bases agree with TRBD1. Per germline, CDR1 ENHRY and CDR2 SYGVKD. The V gene end was trimmed by 3 bases and the J gene end by 6 bases; junction bases not matched to a gene: 11. The CDR3 spans 16 residues. CDR3 bases: TGTGCCATCAGTGACTCCTCGAAACAGGGGGCCAATGGCTACACCTTC. It specifies CAISDSSKQGANGYTF.

The chain combines TRBV24-1 with TRBJ1-5; 7 bases align to TRBD1. The V segment lost 3 bases and the J segment 5 bases; nucleotides outside the gene matches: 3. The CDR3 loop spans 14 amino acids. Germline CDR1 KGHDR, CDR2 SFDVKD. The CDR3 spells CATSDPGQDQPQHF. CDR3 in DNA: TGTGCCACCAGTGATCCTGGACAGGATCAGCCCCAGCATTTT.

This clone occurred once. Here the CDR3 reads CASSLDRGPYEQYF. Here the CDR3 DNA reads TGTGCCAGCAGCTTGGACAGGGGACCTTACGAGCAGTACTTC. The chain joins TRBV7-3 to TRBJ2-7; 9 bases fit TRBD1. This CDR3 is built from 14 residues. V lost 3 bases, J lost 4 bases, and 4 bases stayed unmatched. CDR1 SGHTA and CDR2 FQGTGA come from the germline V gene. The full variable domain, with the rest looked up from reference TRBV7-3 and TRBJ2-7, is GAGVSQTPSNKVTEKGKYVELRCDPISGHTALYWYRQSLGQGPEFLIYFQGTGAADDSGLPNDRFFAVRPEGSVSTLKIQRTERGDSAVYLCASSLDRGPYEQYFGPGTRLTVT.

V gene TRBV11-2 combines with J gene TRBJ2-1; TRBD2 aligns across 7 bases. Germline assignment: CDR1 SGHAT and CDR2 FQNNGV. With 0 bases clipped from V and 5 bases from J, the junction kept 7 bases outside the gene matches. This CDR3 is 16 amino acids long. CDR3 sequence reads: CASSLDPPSGNNEQFF. The CDR3 DNA reads as TGTGCCAGCAGCTTAGACCCACCGAGCGGGAACAATGAGCAGTTCTTC.

V usage is TRBV19 and J usage is TRBJ1-1; a possible D gene is TRBD1 (5 bases). Trimming shortened V by 2 bases and J by 5 bases, and 15 bases separated the two germline ends. There are 15 residues in the CDR3. Germline assignment: CDR1 LNHDA and CDR2 SQIVND (reference sequence). The CDR3 is CASSISPSGKTEAFF. CDR3 coding DNA: TGTGCCAGTAGTATATCCCCCTCAGGGAAGACTGAAGCTTTCTTT.

The gene calls are TRBV5-5 and TRBJ1-6, with 10 bases matching TRBD1. Germline CDR1 SGHKS, CDR2 YYEKEE (reference sequence). The ends lost 2 bases at V and 18 bases at J; junction bases unmatched: 14. The CDR3 covers 15 residues. CDR3 sequence (DNA): TGTGCCAGCAGCTTCACAGGTCCCGGGACAGGGGCAAGCCACTTT. The encoded protein is CASSFTGPGTGASHF.

This chain links TRBV5-1 with TRBJ1-2, with D maybe TRBD1 (5 bases). The CDR3 runs 14 residues. Germline lookup yields CDR1 SGHRS and CDR2 YFSETQ. The V and J ends lost 4 bases and 7 bases respectively, with 17 bases between them. The CDR3 spells CASSEGTQGFGYTF. Here the CDR3 DNA reads TGCGCCAGCAGCGAAGGCACCCAGGGCTTTGGCTACACCTTC.

The rearrangement joins TRBV7-8 to TRBJ1-2; D might be TRBD1 (6 bases). Germline V gene sequence: CDR1 SGHVS, CDR2 FQNEAQ. V lost 1 base, J lost 2 bases, and 14 bases lay in between. CDR3 length: 16 residues. CDR3: CASSLVGGALNYGYTF. CDR3 bases: TGTGCCAGCAGCTTAGTTGGGGGGGCCTTGAACTATGGCTACACCTTC.

This chain uses TRBV27 with TRBJ2-1; possible D gene TRBD2, 6 bases. Germline lookup yields CDR1 MNHEY and CDR2 SMNVEV (reference sequence). The ends were cut back, 1 base at V and 0 bases at J, with 22 bases in the middle. The CDR3 runs to 20 residues. The CDR3 here is CASSLFWRGRLLSSYNEQFF. CDR3 nucleotides: TGTGCCAGCAGTTTATTTTGGCGGGGACGACTACTGAGCTCCTACAATGAGCAGTTCTTC.

The chain carries TRBV25-1 and TRBJ2-7; the D is unclear. CDR3 length: 16 amino acids. V was shortened by 0 bases and J by 5 bases, with 17 bases between the two germline ends. Germline loops: CDR1 MGHDK, CDR2 SYGVNS. In DNA, the CDR3 is TGTGCCAGCAGTGAATACGGTATCCGGAGCGATCACGAGCAGTACTTC. Residues: CASSEYGIRSDHEQYF.

The chain combines TRBV6-5 with TRBJ1-2; D gene ambiguous. Germline lookup yields CDR1 MNHEY and CDR2 SVGAGI. V was trimmed by 6 bases and J by 4 bases, leaving 12 bases between them. The CDR3 covers 13 residues. CDR3 amino acids: CASSRDRGYGYTF. The CDR3 DNA is TGTGCCAGCAGCCGAGATCGCGGCTATGGCTACACCTTC.

The rearrangement joins TRBV6-5 to TRBJ2-7; 7 positions agree with TRBD2. V lost 5 bases and J lost 0; bases outside the gene matches: 4. Per germline, CDR1 MNHEY and CDR2 SVGAGI. The CDR3 consists of 14 residues. The CDR3 sequence is CASSTWTSSYEQYF. DNA of the CDR3: TGTGCCAGCAGTACTTGGACTAGCTCCTACGAGCAGTACTTC.

This rearrangement joins TRBV5-1 to TRBJ1-6; 10 nucleotides agree with TRBD1. The CDR3 has 16 amino acids. The J segment lost 4 bases and the V segment lost 5 bases, leaving 6 bases of the junction unmatched. CDR1 SGHRS and CDR2 YFSETQ come from the germline V gene. The CDR3 loop reads CASRSGTGVYNSPLHF. The DNA for the CDR3 is TGCGCCAGCAGATCCGGGACAGGGGTTTATAATTCACCCCTCCACTTT.

The CDR3, as DNA: TGTGCCAGCAGGCTTGAGAACTCTTCACCCCTCCACTTT. It translates to CASRLENSSPLHF. The V gene is TRBV5-4, the J gene TRBJ1-6, with unresolved D. The CDR3 length is 13 residues. Trimming pared 5 bases from V and 9 bases from J, leaving 12 bases between. CDR1 SGHNT and CDR2 YYREEE come from the germline V gene (reference sequence).

The gene calls are TRBV25-1 and TRBJ1-6; D gene ambiguous. This CDR3 has 16 residues. V lost 6 bases to trimming and J lost 9 bases, with 21 bases between them. Per germline, CDR1 MGHDK and CDR2 SYGVNS. CDR3 amino acids: CASRENRDFIGSPLHF. The CDR3 DNA sequence: TGTGCCAGCAGAGAAAATAGAGACTTCATCGGTTCACCCCTCCACTTT.

The chain has TRBV30 and TRBJ1-4, with D maybe TRBD1 (5 bases). The CDR3 is made up of 14 amino acids. Germline lookup yields CDR1 GTSNPN and CDR2 SVGIG (reference sequence). V was clipped by 3 bases and J by 8 bases, with 16 bases between them. CDR3 coding DNA: TGTGCCTGGAGAACCGTCGGGGGGTGGGAAAAACTGTTTTTT. Translating it yields CAWRTVGGWEKLFF.

The chain employs TRBV4-1 and TRBJ2-7, with 8 positions matching TRBD2. V lost 0 bases, J lost 3 bases, and 7 bases stayed unmatched. The CDR3 covers 16 residues. Germline CDR1 is MGHRA and CDR2 is YSYEKL. Here the CDR3 reads CASSQDIQRGIYEQYF. In DNA, the CDR3 is TGCGCCAGCAGCCAAGATATCCAGCGGGGGATCTACGAGCAGTACTTC.

The rearrangement joins TRBV7-2 to TRBJ1-2; TRBD1 agrees at 7 bases. Looked up from germline, CDR1 is SGHTA and CDR2 is FQGNSA. The V segment lost 1 base and the J segment 0 bases; nucleotides outside the gene matches: 11. The CDR3 spans 18 residues. The CDR3 DNA sequence: TGTGCCAGCAGCTTAGATTTGTTCGCAGGGGGAGCTAACTATGGCTACACCTTC. Its protein product is CASSLDLFAGGANYGYTF.

V gene TRBV6-2 or TRBV6-3 combines with J gene TRBJ1-2; D perhaps matches TRBD1 (6 bases). Trimming removed 5 bases at V and 4 bases at J, with 14 bases between. CDR1 MNHEY and CDR2 SVGEGT come from the germline V gene. The CDR3 runs to 14 residues. This CDR3 reads CASSQGTGSYGYTF. CDR3 in DNA: TGTGCCAGCAGTCAGGGCACAGGGAGCTATGGCTACACCTTC.

CDR3 bases: TGTGCCAGCAGCTTGGGGTTGGGAGGCACTGAAGCTTTCTTT. It codes for CASSLGLGGTEAFF. The gene calls are TRBV7-8 and TRBJ1-1, with unresolved D. The ends were cut back, 3 bases at V and 4 bases at J, with 12 bases in the middle. Germline V CDR1 and CDR2: SGHVS, FQNEAQ. The CDR3 consists of 14 residues.

This chain connects TRBV6-5 to TRBJ1-2; D unclear. The CDR3 has 15 amino acids. CDR1 and CDR2 from the germline V gene are MNHEY and SVGAGI. V lost 7 bases to trimming and J lost 4 bases, with 19 bases between them. The CDR3 reads CASTPREAFPYGYTF. CDR3 nucleotide sequence: TGTGCCAGCACCCCCCGGGAAGCTTTCCCCTATGGCTACACCTTC.

This rearrangement joins TRBV24-1 to TRBJ2-1, with TRBD2 matching over 10 bases. V dropped 11 bases and J dropped 6; count of bases not matched to a gene: 9. The CDR3 has 14 amino acids. Germline V gives CDR1 KGHDR, CDR2 SFDVKD. CDR3 region: CAIRKSGGANEQFF. CDR3 coding DNA: TGTGCCATCAGGAAAAGCGGGGGGGCCAATGAGCAGTTCTTC.

The genes are TRBV5-1 and TRBJ1-1; weak D call: TRBD1 (6 bases). V lost 4 bases and J lost 0, with 16 bases in between. The CDR3 totals 16 residues. Per germline, CDR1 SGHRS and CDR2 YFSETQ. CDR3 protein: CASSPTTGGVNTEAFF. In DNA, the CDR3 is TGCGCCAGCAGCCCCACGACAGGTGGGGTGAACACTGAAGCTTTCTTT.

The J gene is TRBJ1-3, the V gene TRBV28; no definite D call. This CDR3 has 12 residues. From germline, CDR1 is MDHEN and CDR2 SYDVKM. V was pared by 8 bases and J by 4 bases, with 9 bases between. The CDR3 protein is CASRGQGNTIYF. The CDR3 nucleotides are TGTGCCAGCCGAGGGCAGGGAAACACCATATATTTT.

The chain uses TRBV11-2 and TRBJ2-3; D is possibly TRBD2 (5 bases). CDR1 and CDR2 (germline): SGHAT, FQNNGV. CDR3 size: 16 residues. Trimming cost V 5 bases and J 4 bases, with 19 bases left between them. Here the CDR3 DNA reads TGTGCCAGCAGCGATCAAATCGAGGGAGCGGCAGATACGCAGTATTTT. As protein: CASSDQIEGAADTQYF.

The chain joins TRBV11-2 to TRBJ2-2; TRBD1 agrees at 7 bases. Trimming took 1 base from V and 4 from J; bases not matched to a gene: 0. The CDR3 has 14 amino acids. The germline V gene has CDR1 SGHAT and CDR2 FQNNGV. The CDR3 loop is CASSLAGGTGELFF. The CDR3 region has the DNA TGTGCCAGCAGCTTAGCAGGGGGCACCGGGGAGCTGTTTTTT.